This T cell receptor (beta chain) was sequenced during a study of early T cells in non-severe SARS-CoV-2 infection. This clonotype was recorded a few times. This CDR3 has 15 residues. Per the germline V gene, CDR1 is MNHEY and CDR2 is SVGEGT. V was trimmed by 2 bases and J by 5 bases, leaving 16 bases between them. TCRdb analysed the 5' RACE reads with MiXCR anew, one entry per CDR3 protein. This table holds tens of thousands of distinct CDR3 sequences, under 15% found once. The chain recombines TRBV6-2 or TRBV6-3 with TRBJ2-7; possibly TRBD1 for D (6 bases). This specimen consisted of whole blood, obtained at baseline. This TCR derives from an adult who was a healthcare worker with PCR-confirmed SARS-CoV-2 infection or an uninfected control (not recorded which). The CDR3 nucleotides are TGTGCCAGCAGTTACGGAGCAGGGGCGCTGGACGAGCAGTACTTC. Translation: CASSYGAGALDEQYF.